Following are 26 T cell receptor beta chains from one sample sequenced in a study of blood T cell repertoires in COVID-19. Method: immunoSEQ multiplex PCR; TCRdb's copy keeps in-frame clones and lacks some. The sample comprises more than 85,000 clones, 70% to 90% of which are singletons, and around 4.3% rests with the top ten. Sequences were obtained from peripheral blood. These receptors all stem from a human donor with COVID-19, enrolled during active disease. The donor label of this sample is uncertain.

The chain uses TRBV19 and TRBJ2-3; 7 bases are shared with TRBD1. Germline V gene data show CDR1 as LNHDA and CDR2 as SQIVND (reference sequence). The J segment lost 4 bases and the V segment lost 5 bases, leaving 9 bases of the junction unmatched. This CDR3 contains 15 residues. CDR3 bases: TGTGCCAGTAGTCACAATCAGGGGGTGGCAGATACGCAGTATTTT. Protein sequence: CASSHNQGVADTQYF.

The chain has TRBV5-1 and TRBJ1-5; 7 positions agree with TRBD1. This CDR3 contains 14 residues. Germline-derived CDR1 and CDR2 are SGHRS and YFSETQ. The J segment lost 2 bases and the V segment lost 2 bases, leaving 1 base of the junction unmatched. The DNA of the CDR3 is TGCGCCAGCAGCTTCGGGACAGGCAATCAGCCCCAGCATTTT. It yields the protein CASSFGTGNQPQHF.

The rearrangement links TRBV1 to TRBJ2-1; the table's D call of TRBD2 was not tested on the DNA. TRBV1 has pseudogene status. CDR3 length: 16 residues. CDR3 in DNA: TGCACCAGCAGCCAAGCAGGGACTAGCGGTAGCAATGAGCAGTTCTTC. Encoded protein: CTSSQAGTSGSNEQFF.

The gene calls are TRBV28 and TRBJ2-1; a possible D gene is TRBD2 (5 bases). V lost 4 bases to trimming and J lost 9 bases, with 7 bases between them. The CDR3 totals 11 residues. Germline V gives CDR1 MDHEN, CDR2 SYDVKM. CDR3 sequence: CASSSGIEQFF. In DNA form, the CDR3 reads TGTGCCAGCAGTTCGGGGATTGAGCAGTTCTTC.

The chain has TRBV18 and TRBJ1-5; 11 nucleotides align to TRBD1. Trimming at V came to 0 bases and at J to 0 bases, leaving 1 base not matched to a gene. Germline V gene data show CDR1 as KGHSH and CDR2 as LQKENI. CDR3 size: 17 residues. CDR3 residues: CASSPPGQGDSNQPQHF. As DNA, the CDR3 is TGTGCCAGCTCACCACCGGGACAGGGGGATAGCAATCAGCCCCAGCATTTT. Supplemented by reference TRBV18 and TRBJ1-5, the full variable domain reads NAGVMQNPRHLVRRRGQEARLRCSPMKGHSHVYWYRQLPEEGLKFMVYLQKENIIDESGMPKERFSAEFPKEGPSILRIQQVVRGDSAAYFCASSPPGQGDSNQPQHFGDGTRLSIL.

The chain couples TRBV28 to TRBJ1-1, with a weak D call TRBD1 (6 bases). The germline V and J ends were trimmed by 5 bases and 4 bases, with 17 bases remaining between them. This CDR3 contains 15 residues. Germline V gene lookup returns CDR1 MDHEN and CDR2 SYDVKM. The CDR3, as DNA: TGTGCCAGCAGTCTGGGGGGGCAGGTTGGCACTGAAGCTTTCTTT. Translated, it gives CASSLGGQVGTEAFF. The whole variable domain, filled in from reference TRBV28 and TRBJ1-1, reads DVKVTQSSRYLVKRTGEKVFLECVQDMDHENMFWYRQDPGLGLRLIYFSYDVKMKEKGDIPEGYSVSREKKERFSLILESASTNQTSMYLCASSLGGQVGTEAFFGQGTRLTVV.

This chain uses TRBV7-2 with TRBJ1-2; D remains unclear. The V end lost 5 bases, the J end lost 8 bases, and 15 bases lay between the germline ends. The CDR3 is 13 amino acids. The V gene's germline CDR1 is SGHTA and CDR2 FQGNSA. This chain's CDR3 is CASSTIPRSGYTF. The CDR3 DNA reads TGTGCCAGCAGCACCATCCCGAGGAGCGGCTACACCTTC.

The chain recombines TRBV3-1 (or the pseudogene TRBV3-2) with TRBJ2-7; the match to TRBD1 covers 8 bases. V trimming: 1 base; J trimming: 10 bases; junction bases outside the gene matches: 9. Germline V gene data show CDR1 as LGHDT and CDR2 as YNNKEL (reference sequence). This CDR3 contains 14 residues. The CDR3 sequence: CASSQVRTGTQQYF. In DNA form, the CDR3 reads TGTGCCAGCAGCCAAGTGAGGACAGGGACCCAACAGTACTTC.

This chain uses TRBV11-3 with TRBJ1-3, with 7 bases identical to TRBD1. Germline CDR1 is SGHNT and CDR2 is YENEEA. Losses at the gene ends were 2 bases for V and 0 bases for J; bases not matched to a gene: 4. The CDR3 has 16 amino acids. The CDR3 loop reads CASSLYAGGSGNTIYF. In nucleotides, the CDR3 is TGTGCCAGCAGCTTATATGCAGGGGGCTCTGGAAACACCATATATTTT.

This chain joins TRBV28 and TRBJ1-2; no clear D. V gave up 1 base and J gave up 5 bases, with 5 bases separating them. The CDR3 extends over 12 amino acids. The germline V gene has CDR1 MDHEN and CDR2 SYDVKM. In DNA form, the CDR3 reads TGTGCCAGCAGTTTATACGGGTATGGCTACACCTTC. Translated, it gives CASSLYGYGYTF.

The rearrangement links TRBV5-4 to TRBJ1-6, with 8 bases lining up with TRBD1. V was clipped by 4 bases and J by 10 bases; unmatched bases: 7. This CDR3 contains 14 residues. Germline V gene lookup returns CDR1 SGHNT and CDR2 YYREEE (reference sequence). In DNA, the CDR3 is TGTGCCAGCAGCAGCAGGGGGCTCGAATCACCCCTCCACTTT. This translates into CASSSRGLESPLHF.

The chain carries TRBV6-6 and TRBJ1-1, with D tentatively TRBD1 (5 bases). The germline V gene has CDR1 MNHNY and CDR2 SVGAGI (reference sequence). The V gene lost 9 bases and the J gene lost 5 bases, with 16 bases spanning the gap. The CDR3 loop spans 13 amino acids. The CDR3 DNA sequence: TGTGCCAGTGAGACGCTACGGGGGACTGAAGCTTTCTTT. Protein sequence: CASETLRGTEAFF.

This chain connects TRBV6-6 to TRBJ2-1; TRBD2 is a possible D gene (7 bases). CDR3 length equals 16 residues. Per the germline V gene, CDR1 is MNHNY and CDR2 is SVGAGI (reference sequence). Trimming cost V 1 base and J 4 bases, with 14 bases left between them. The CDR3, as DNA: TGTGCCAGCAGTTACTTCGGGGGGCCCATTTACAATGAGCAGTTCTTC. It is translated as CASSYFGGPIYNEQFF.

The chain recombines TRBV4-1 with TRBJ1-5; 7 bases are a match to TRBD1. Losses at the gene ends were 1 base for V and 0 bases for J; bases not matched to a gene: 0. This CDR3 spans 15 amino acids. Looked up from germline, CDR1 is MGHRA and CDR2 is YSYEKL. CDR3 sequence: CASSQGDSSNQPQHF. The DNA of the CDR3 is TGCGCCAGCAGCCAAGGGGACAGTAGCAATCAGCCCCAGCATTTT.

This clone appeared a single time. CDR3 residues: CASSVTGTGWANTEAFF. The CDR3 region has the DNA TGTGCCAGCAGTGTGACCGGGACAGGGTGGGCGAACACTGAAGCTTTCTTT. The J gene is TRBJ1-1, the V gene TRBV2, with 9 bases matching TRBD1. The germline gives CDR1 SNHLY, CDR2 FYNNEI. The ends lost 4 bases at V and 1 base at J; junction bases unmatched: 10. The CDR3 totals 17 residues.

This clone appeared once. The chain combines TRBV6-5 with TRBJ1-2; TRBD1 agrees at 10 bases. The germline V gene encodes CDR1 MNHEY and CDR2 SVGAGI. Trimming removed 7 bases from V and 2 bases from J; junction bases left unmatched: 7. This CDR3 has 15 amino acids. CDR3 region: CASTQTGGANYGYTF. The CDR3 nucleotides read TGTGCCAGCACTCAGACAGGGGGCGCGAACTATGGCTACACCTTC.

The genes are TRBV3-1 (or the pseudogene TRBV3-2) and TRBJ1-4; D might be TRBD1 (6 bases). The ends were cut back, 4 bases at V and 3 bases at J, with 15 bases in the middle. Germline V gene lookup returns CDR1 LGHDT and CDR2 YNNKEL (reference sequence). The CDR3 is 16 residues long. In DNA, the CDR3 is TGTGCCAGCAGCCGAAGAGTGGGGGCAGCTAATGAAAAACTGTTTTTT. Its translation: CASSRRVGAANEKLFF.

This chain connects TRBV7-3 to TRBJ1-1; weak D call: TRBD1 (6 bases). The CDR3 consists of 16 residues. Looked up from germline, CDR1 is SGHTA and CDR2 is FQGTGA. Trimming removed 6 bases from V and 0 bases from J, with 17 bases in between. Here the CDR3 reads CASSLRGRGMNTEAFF. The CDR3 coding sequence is TGTGCCAGCAGTCTAAGGGGCAGGGGCATGAACACTGAAGCTTTCTTT.

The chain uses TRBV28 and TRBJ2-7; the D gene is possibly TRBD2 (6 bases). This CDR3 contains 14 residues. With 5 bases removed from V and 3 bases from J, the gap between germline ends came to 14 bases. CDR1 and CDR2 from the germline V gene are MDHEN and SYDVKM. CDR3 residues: CASSHGTLDYEQYF. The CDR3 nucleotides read TGTGCCAGCAGTCACGGGACTCTGGACTACGAGCAGTACTTC.

CDR3 in DNA: TGTGCCAGCAGTTCTAGGACTGAGGGGGCGCTTGCCAAAAACATTCAGTACTTC. This translates into CASSSRTEGALAKNIQYF. This chain joins TRBV25-1 and TRBJ2-4; 7 bases are shared with TRBD1. The J segment lost 1 base and the V segment lost 5 bases, leaving 14 bases of the junction unmatched. This CDR3 has 18 residues. Germline CDR1 and CDR2: MGHDK and SYGVNS.

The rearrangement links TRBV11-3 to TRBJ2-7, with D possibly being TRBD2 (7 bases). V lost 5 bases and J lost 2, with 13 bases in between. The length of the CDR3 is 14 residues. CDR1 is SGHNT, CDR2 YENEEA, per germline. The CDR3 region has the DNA TGTGCCAGCAGCCCCGGGGGGCGAACCTACGAGCAGTACTTC. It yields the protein CASSPGGRTYEQYF.

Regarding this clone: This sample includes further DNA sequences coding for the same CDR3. DNA of the CDR3: TGCGCCAGCAGCTTGGGAGGGAACACTGAAGCTTTCTTT. Its protein product is CASSLGGNTEAFF. This chain connects TRBV5-1 to TRBJ1-1; no firm D call. The germline V gene encodes CDR1 SGHRS and CDR2 YFSETQ. CDR3 length: 13 amino acids. V was cut by 0 bases and J by 1 base, with 4 bases left in between.

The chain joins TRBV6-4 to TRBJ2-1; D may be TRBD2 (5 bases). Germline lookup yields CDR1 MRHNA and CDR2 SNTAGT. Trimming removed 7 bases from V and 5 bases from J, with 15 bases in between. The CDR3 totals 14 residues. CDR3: CASKRQWRHNEQFF. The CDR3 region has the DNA TGTGCCAGCAAACGACAATGGAGGCACAATGAGCAGTTCTTC.

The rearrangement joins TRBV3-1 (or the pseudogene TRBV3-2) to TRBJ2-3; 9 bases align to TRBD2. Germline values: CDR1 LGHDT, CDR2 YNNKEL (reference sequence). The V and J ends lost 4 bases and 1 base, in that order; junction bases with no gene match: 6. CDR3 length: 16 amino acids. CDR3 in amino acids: CASSRQRGARTDTQYF. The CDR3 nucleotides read TGTGCCAGCAGCCGGCAGCGGGGGGCCCGCACAGATACGCAGTATTTT.

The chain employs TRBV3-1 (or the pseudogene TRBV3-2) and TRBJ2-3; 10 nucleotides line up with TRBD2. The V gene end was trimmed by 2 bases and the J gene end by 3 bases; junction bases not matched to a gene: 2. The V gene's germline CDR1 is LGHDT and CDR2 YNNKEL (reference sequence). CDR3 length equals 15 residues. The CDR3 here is CASSQLAGATDTQYF. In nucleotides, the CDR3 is TGTGCCAGCAGCCAACTAGCGGGAGCTACAGATACGCAGTATTTT.

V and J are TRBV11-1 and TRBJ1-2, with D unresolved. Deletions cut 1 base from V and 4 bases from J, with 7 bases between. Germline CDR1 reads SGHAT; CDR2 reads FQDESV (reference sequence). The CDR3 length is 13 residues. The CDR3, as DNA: TGTGCCAGCAGCTTAGAGCGGGGCTATGGCTACACCTTC. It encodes CASSLERGYGYTF. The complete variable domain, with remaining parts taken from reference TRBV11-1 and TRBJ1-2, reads EAEVAQSPRYKITEKSQAVAFWCDPISGHATLYWYRQILGQGPELLVQFQDESVVDDSQLPKDRFSAERLKGVDSTLKIQPAELGDSAMYLCASSLERGYGYTFGSGTRLTVV.